This is a list of T cell receptor beta chains from one sample in a study of identical twins. A single record per CDR3 protein comes from TCRdb applying MiXCR to the 5' RACE reads. The table has about 570,000 distinct CDR3 sequences, roughly 9.5% seen once. The same specimen was also included in a second study, on yellow fever vaccine responses in identical twins.

What was sequenced was PBMCs. The receptor set was obtained from a woman aged 18-29 years in good health. Both conserved end residues are part of each CDR3. Fields, in order: CDR3 protein, CDR3 DNA, J gene, clone size, D gene, V gene. D genes are given only for firm matches. Clone size, where shown, is once, few, many, or a class for clones that have expanded.

CASSLTAGDQETQYF	TGTGCCAGCAGCTTAACGGCTGGGGACCAAGAGACCCAGTACTTC	TRBJ2-5	many	NA	TRBV7-3
CAISPGQTEHSTDTQYF	TGTGCCATCAGCCCGGGACAGACGGAACATAGCACAGATACGCAGTATTTT	TRBJ2-3	many	TRBD1	TRBV10-3
CASSLVRRIQETQYF	TGTGCCAGCAGCTTGGTCCGTAGAATCCAAGAGACCCAGTACTTC	TRBJ2-5	NA	NA	TRBV5-6
CASSPFRGASLGSNTGELFF	TGTGCCAGCAGCCCATTCCGAGGAGCCTCACTTGGGTCGAACACCGGGGAGCTGTTTTTT	TRBJ2-2	few	NA	TRBV11-1
CASSLVSSGRSEQYF	TGTGCCAGCAGCTTAGTGTCTAGCGGGAGGAGCGAGCAGTACTTC	TRBJ2-7	many	TRBD2	TRBV7-2
CSVESGGTEAFF	TGCAGCGTTGAGAGTGGCGGCACTGAAGCTTTCTTT	TRBJ1-1	many	NA	TRBV29-1
CATGASSYNEQFF	TGTGCCACCGGGGCTAGCTCCTACAATGAGCAGTTCTTC	TRBJ2-1	few	NA	TRBV15
CASSPRLAGVSGANVLTF	TGTGCCAGCAGTCCTCGACTAGCGGGAGTGTCTGGGGCCAACGTCCTGACTTTC	TRBJ2-6	few	TRBD2	TRBV6-2/TRBV6-3
CAWSVFGGLPRVYEQYF	TGTGCCTGGAGTGTATTCGGGGGACTACCCAGAGTCTACGAGCAGTACTTC	TRBJ2-7	NA	TRBD2	TRBV30
CASSQYQGELNEKLFF	TGTGCCAGCAGCCAATATCAAGGGGAGCTTAATGAAAAACTGTTTTTT	TRBJ1-4	NA	NA	TRBV16
CASSEIRTQFF	TGTGCCAGCAGTGAAATTAGGACGCAGTTCTTC	TRBJ2-1	many	NA	TRBV6-1
CASSKGNLGGYEQFF	TGTGCCAGCAGCAAGGGAAACCTGGGGGGGTATGAGCAGTTCTTC	TRBJ2-1	many	TRBD2	TRBV28
CASSLGNRGDEQYF	TGTGCCAGCAGCTTAGGGAACAGGGGAGACGAGCAGTACTTC	TRBJ2-7	NA	TRBD1	TRBV7-9
CSARDLRRNYEQYF	TGCAGTGCTAGAGATCTAAGAAGGAACTACGAGCAGTACTTC	TRBJ2-7	NA	NA	TRBV20-1
CSAPDWAGGLSYEQYF	TGCAGTGCCCCCGACTGGGCGGGGGGTTTATCCTACGAGCAGTACTTC	TRBJ2-7	NA	TRBD2	TRBV20-1
CASSLAKYEQFF	TGCGCCAGCAGCTTGGCCAAGTATGAGCAGTTCTTC	TRBJ2-1	NA	NA	TRBV5-1
CASSLEPGGFSYEQYF	TGCGCCAGCAGCTTGGAGCCAGGAGGTTTTTCCTACGAGCAGTACTTC	TRBJ2-7	NA	NA	TRBV5-1
CASGEGGGGSYEQYF	TGTGCCAGCGGGGAGGGGGGAGGAGGATCCTACGAGCAGTACTTC	TRBJ2-7	many	NA	TRBV12-3/TRBV12-4
CASSFELAGGNEQFF	TGTGCCAGCAGTTTCGAGCTAGCGGGAGGAAATGAGCAGTTCTTC	TRBJ2-1	few	TRBD2	TRBV12-3/TRBV12-4
CSAREYRKNTEAFF	TGCAGTGCTAGAGAGTACAGGAAGAACACTGAAGCTTTCTTT	TRBJ1-1	few	NA	TRBV20-1
CATSPLGQVGNEQFF	TGTGCCACCAGTCCCTTGGGACAGGTGGGCAATGAGCAGTTCTTC	TRBJ2-1	NA	TRBD1	TRBV24-1
CASSVGHTGTGEGAGELFF	TGTGCCAGCAGCGTAGGCCACACCGGGACAGGGGAAGGAGCCGGGGAGCTGTTTTTT	TRBJ2-2	many	TRBD1	TRBV9
CASSLETSGSSRSYEQYF	TGTGCCAGCAGTTTAGAGACTAGCGGGTCAAGCCGCTCCTACGAGCAGTACTTC	TRBJ2-7	few	TRBD2	TRBV12-3/TRBV12-4
CSARAGQTNTGELFF	TGCAGTGCTAGAGCGGGACAGACGAACACCGGGGAGCTGTTTTTT	TRBJ2-2	NA	TRBD1	TRBV20-1
CSVERPGQNSYEQYF	TGCAGCGTTGAACGCCCGGGACAGAACTCCTACGAGCAGTACTTC	TRBJ2-7	many	TRBD1	TRBV29-1
CSVTGTTEQYF	TGCAGCGTGACAGGGACGACCGAGCAGTACTTC	TRBJ2-7	many	TRBD1	TRBV29-1
CARTDTLSNQPQHF	TGCGCCAGGACGGATACACTTAGCAATCAGCCCCAGCATTTT	TRBJ1-5	NA	NA	TRBV5-1
CASSLSGSRYYEQYF	TGTGCCAGCAGTTTGAGTGGGAGTAGATACTACGAGCAGTACTTC	TRBJ2-7	NA	NA	TRBV12-3/TRBV12-4
CSARDPAGSYNEQFF	TGCAGTGCTAGAGATCCAGCGGGTTCCTACAATGAGCAGTTCTTC	TRBJ2-1	few	NA	TRBV20-1
CASSPGAVAYEQYF	TGTGCCAGCAGCCCCGGGGCTGTTGCCTACGAGCAGTACTTC	TRBJ2-7	NA	NA	TRBV11-1
CASSRASGTNEQFF	TGTGCCAGCAGCAGGGCTAGCGGGACGAATGAGCAGTTCTTC	TRBJ2-1	many	TRBD2	TRBV12-3/TRBV12-4
CASGRTATNEKLFF	TGTGCCAGCGGCAGGACTGCAACTAATGAAAAACTGTTTTTT	TRBJ1-4	many	NA	TRBV27
CASSIKGGELFF	TGTGCCAGCAGCATCAAGGGCGGGGAGCTGTTTTTT	TRBJ2-2	NA	NA	TRBV7-2
CASSSQGSSSYEQYF	TGTGCCAGCAGCTCCCAGGGGTCCTCCTCCTACGAGCAGTACTTC	TRBJ2-7	few	NA	TRBV7-9
CASKAIWNTEAFF	TGTGCCAGCAAGGCAATCTGGAACACTGAAGCTTTCTTT	TRBJ1-1	few	NA	TRBV12-3/TRBV12-4
CASSRQGGNSPLHF	TGTGCCAGCAGTCGACAGGGAGGTAATTCACCCCTCCACTTT	TRBJ1-6	NA	TRBD1	TRBV6-1
CASSPEFSSYEQYF	TGTGCCAGCTCACCAGAGTTCAGCTCCTACGAGCAGTACTTC	TRBJ2-7	few	NA	TRBV18
CASSPWRGSGANVLTF	TGTGCCAGCTCACCTTGGAGGGGGTCTGGGGCCAACGTCCTGACTTTC	TRBJ2-6	few	NA	TRBV18
CASSSRRVAQQYF	TGTGCCAGCAGCTCCAGGAGGGTAGCCCAGCAGTACTTC	TRBJ2-7	NA	NA	TRBV12-3/TRBV12-4
CASSEEGGLAGADTQYF	TGTGCCAGCAGTGAGGAGGGGGGACTAGCGGGAGCAGATACGCAGTATTTT	TRBJ2-3	many	TRBD2	TRBV6-4
CSARVQLAFYEQYF	TGCAGTGCTAGAGTTCAACTAGCGTTTTACGAGCAGTACTTC	TRBJ2-7	few	TRBD2	TRBV20-1
CSARDTPGSGRARTDTQYF	TGCAGTGCTAGAGATACCCCAGGAAGCGGGAGGGCGAGAACAGATACGCAGTATTTT	TRBJ2-3	NA	TRBD2	TRBV20-1
CASSSQGAQFF	TGTGCCAGCAGCTCACAGGGGGCGCAGTTCTTC	TRBJ2-1	many	TRBD1	TRBV7-9
CASKLAGPLNEQFF	TGTGCCAGCAAACTGGCAGGCCCTCTCAATGAGCAGTTCTTC	TRBJ2-1	few	NA	TRBV2
CASSQEPAGGSTDTQYF	TGTGCCAGCAGCCAAGAACCCGCAGGGGGTAGTACAGATACGCAGTATTTT	TRBJ2-3	many	TRBD1	TRBV4-2
CASSGRDRANQPQHF	TGTGCCAGCAGTGGCCGGGACAGGGCCAATCAGCCCCAGCATTTT	TRBJ1-5	NA	TRBD1	TRBV6-1